Listed below are T cell receptor beta chains from one sample, sequenced in a study of blood T cells in healthy people across ages. TCRdb re-analysed the 5' RACE reads in MiXCR, keeping a single row per CDR3 protein. The sample lists almost 300,000 distinct CDR3 sequences; 27% were seen once. The material sequenced was blood. The receptors were gathered from a woman between 65 and 79 years old in good health. The CDR3 runs from the conserved cysteine through the conserved F or W. A D gene is named only where the DNA matches it firmly. Only some rows state a clone size, as once, few, many or a class for expanded clones.

TRBJ2-5	-	TRBV15	-	TGTGCCACCAGCGGGGCGAAGCAAGAGACCCAGTACTTC	CATSGAKQETQYF
TRBJ1-3	many	TRBV20-1	-	TGCAGTGCAAGAGACGGGGGCGGAAACACCATATATTTT	CSARDGGGNTIYF
TRBJ2-3	-	TRBV24-1	TRBD2	TGTGCCACCAGTGTCAGGGCCCTAGCGGGAATAGATACGCAGTATTTT	CATSVRALAGIDTQYF
TRBJ2-1	many	TRBV11-1	TRBD1	TGTGCCAGCAGCTTAACCAGGGGGCTTTACAATGAGCAGTTCTTC	CASSLTRGLYNEQFF
TRBJ2-6	many	TRBV7-2	TRBD1	TGTGCCAGCAGCCTCCGGGACAGCTATTCCTCTGGGGCCAACGTCCTGACTTTC	CASSLRDSYSSGANVLTF
TRBJ2-7	few	TRBV20-1	TRBD2	TGCAGTGCTGGGGGACTAGCGGGGACCTACGAGCAGTACTTC	CSAGGLAGTYEQYF
TRBJ2-2	many	TRBV27	-	TGTGCCAGCACGGGAATCACCGGGGAGCTGTTTTTT	CASTGITGELFF
TRBJ2-1	-	TRBV5-6	-	TGTGCCAGCAGCTTTAATGTTAATGAGCAGTTCTTC	CASSFNVNEQFF
TRBJ1-5	-	TRBV12-3/TRBV12-4	TRBD1	TGTGCCAGCAGCCCGCCGGGACAGAGAGAAAATCAGCCCCAGCATTTT	CASSPPGQRENQPQHF
TRBJ2-4	-	TRBV28	-	TGTGCCAGCAGCGAAAATCAGCCCAAAAACATTCAGTACTTC	CASSENQPKNIQYF
TRBJ2-5	few	TRBV11-1	-	TGTGCCAGCTCTAAAGGCTCACCAGCAAGCTTC	CASSKGSPASF
TRBJ2-2	few	TRBV11-2	-	TGTGCCAGCAGCCCCCCGGCGGGGGAGCTGTTTTTT	CASSPPAGELFF
TRBJ2-1	-	TRBV7-3	TRBD2	TGTGCCAGCAGCTTAAGGGGACTAGCGGGGGGGTATGAGCAGTTCTTC	CASSLRGLAGGYEQFF
TRBJ2-2	-	TRBV28	TRBD1	TGTGCCAGCAGCCCAGGACAGGGGGACACCGGGGAGCTGTTTTTT	CASSPGQGDTGELFF
TRBJ2-3	-	TRBV3-1	TRBD2	TGTGCCAGCAGCCAAGATGGGAGGGTGGTATTT	CASSQDGRVVF
TRBJ1-1	-	TRBV28	-	TGTGCCAGCAGACCAGGCACAGGGTACACTGAAGCTTTCTTT	CASRPGTGYTEAFF
TRBJ2-7	few	TRBV9	-	TGTGCCAGCAGCGGCGAATCGGGGTACGAGCAGTACTTC	CASSGESGYEQYF
TRBJ2-1	-	TRBV6-6	TRBD2	TGTGCCAGCAGTCTGACTAGCGGGAGCTTAGGAGAGCAGTTCTTC	CASSLTSGSLGEQFF
TRBJ2-7	few	TRBV7-2	TRBD2	TGTGCCAGCAGCTCCACGGGACTAGTGTACGAGCAGTACTTC	CASSSTGLVYEQYF
TRBJ2-1	-	TRBV20-1	TRBD2	TGCAGTGCTAGGGGACTAGCGGGTTCAAAAGGATACAATGAGCAGTTCTTC	CSARGLAGSKGYNEQFF
TRBJ1-1	few	TRBV4-2	-	TGTGCCAGCAGCCACATCCGGGAGAACACTGAAGCTTTCTTT	CASSHIRENTEAFF
TRBJ1-1	-	TRBV6-5	-	TGTGCCAGCAGTTACTCGCTCCTGGGGGACACTGAAGCTTTCTTT	CASSYSLLGDTEAFF
TRBJ2-7	-	TRBV7-2	-	TGTGCCAGCAGTTTCGTTCCAGGGCGCGACGAGCAGTACTTC	CASSFVPGRDEQYF
TRBJ1-4	-	TRBV7-2	-	TGTGCCAGCAGCTTAGGTGTAGGACCCGGGGAAAAACTGTTTTTT	CASSLGVGPGEKLFF
TRBJ2-3	few	TRBV13	-	TGTGCCAGCAGCTTCCGGGAGTCCTCGGATACGCAGTATTTT	CASSFRESSDTQYF
TRBJ1-4	once	TRBV29-1	-	TGCAGCGTTCGGTTTGGGGAGGCCCCATGGGGCGAAAAACTGTTTTTT	CSVRFGEAPWGEKLFF
TRBJ2-7	-	TRBV11-2	-	TGTGCCAGCAGCTTATCCCACTTCTACGAGCAGTACTTC	CASSLSHFYEQYF
TRBJ2-5	few	TRBV28	TRBD2	TGTGCCAGCAGTTTGACTAGCGGAGGTCCTCAAGAGACCCAGTACTTC	CASSLTSGGPQETQYF
TRBJ1-4	few	TRBV6-5	TRBD1	TGTGCCAGCCGGGGACAGCTAAATGAAAAACTGTTTTTT	CASRGQLNEKLFF
TRBJ2-7	few	TRBV25-1	-	TGTGCCACCGCCCCGGCTGACGGAACCTACGAGCAGTACTTC	CATAPADGTYEQYF
TRBJ2-7	few	TRBV20-1	-	TGCAGTGCTAGACCGGGGGTCGGGGGCTGGACTTCCGAGCAGTACTTC	CSARPGVGGWTSEQYF
TRBJ2-5	-	TRBV12-3/TRBV12-4	TRBD2	TGTGCCAGCAGTTTAAAACTAGCGGGATTGGAGATCCAGTACTTC	CASSLKLAGLEIQYF
TRBJ2-1	-	TRBV11-2	TRBD2	TGTGCCAGCAGCTTAGACGGGACTAGCGGCCGGAGCTCCTACAATGAGCAGTTCTTC	CASSLDGTSGRSSYNEQFF
TRBJ2-1	-	TRBV12-3/TRBV12-4	TRBD2	TGTGCCAGCAGTTCATTCCCAGCGGGAGGAGGTGAGCAGTTCTTC	CASSSFPAGGGEQFF
TRBJ2-5	-	TRBV7-9	-	TGTGCCAGCAGCTCGTTCAGGGCAATCGGACCACGGGGAGAGACCCAGTACTTC	CASSSFRAIGPRGETQYF
TRBJ2-7	-	TRBV10-3	-	TGTGCCATCAGCGACAGTCACTACGAGCAGTACTTC	CAISDSHYEQYF
TRBJ1-5	once	TRBV18	-	TGTGCCAGCTCACCAGGCTCAGGGGTTGTTCAGCCCCAGCATTTT	CASSPGSGVVQPQHF
TRBJ1-1	few	TRBV5-1	-	TGCGCCAGCAGCTTCGCGAGTTTCGACACTGAAGCTTTCTTT	CASSFASFDTEAFF
TRBJ2-7	-	TRBV11-1	-	TGTGCCAGCAGCTTAGAGCCGACCTACGAGCAGTACTTC	CASSLEPTYEQYF
TRBJ2-7	few	TRBV20-1	TRBD2	TGCAGTGCTAGCACTAGCGTCCGTCCCTACGAGCAGTACTTC	CSASTSVRPYEQYF
TRBJ2-1	-	TRBV28	-	TGTGCCAGCACGGGGTTAGCCGAGCAGTTCTTC	CASTGLAEQFF
TRBJ2-1	-	TRBV14	-	TGTGCCAGCAGCCAACCCCAGGGAAGAGGGAGAAAGAATGAGCAGTTCTTC	CASSQPQGRGRKNEQFF
TRBJ2-7	-	TRBV6-2/TRBV6-3	-	TGTGCCAGCGAAGGGACCTGGAGATACGAGCAGTACTTC	CASEGTWRYEQYF
TRBJ2-1	-	TRBV6-4	-	TGTGCCAGCAGTGACTCGAAGGCTCGGGAGCAGTTCTTC	CASSDSKAREQFF
TRBJ1-5	-	TRBV20-1	-	TGCAGTGCTGGGACTTCAGGCAATCAGCCCCAGCATTTT	CSAGTSGNQPQHF
TRBJ2-3	-	TRBV28	TRBD2	TGTGCCAGCAGTTCAACGGGACTAGACACAGATACGCAGTATTTT	CASSSTGLDTDTQYF
TRBJ2-7	-	TRBV20-1	-	TGCAGTGCCATCAAAGCTGCTACCCTGCCCTACGAGCAGTACTTC	CSAIKAATLPYEQYF
TRBJ2-5	few	TRBV28	-	TGTGCCAGCAGCCCTACTCGTGGGAACCAAGAGACCCAGTACTTC	CASSPTRGNQETQYF
TRBJ1-2	-	TRBV24-1	-	TGTGCCACCAGCCAATGGGAGTTTTATGGCTACACCTTC	CATSQWEFYGYTF
TRBJ2-7	-	TRBV20-1	-	TGCAGTGCTAGGGAGAGGGGTCGCTACGAGCAGTACTTC	CSARERGRYEQYF
TRBJ2-4	few	TRBV20-1	-	TGCAGCCCTTTTCTATCGGGAGTTGGTAACATTCAGTACTTC	CSPFLSGVGNIQYF
TRBJ2-5	-	TRBV5-1	-	TGCGCCAGCACCAGGGGGGGTATCCAGGAGACCCAGTACTTC	CASTRGGIQETQYF
TRBJ2-5	few	TRBV7-7	TRBD2	TGTGCTAGCAGCCTAAGACCCACGGGACTGACTAGCGCCCAAGAGACCCAGTACTTC	CASSLRPTGLTSAQETQYF
TRBJ2-7	-	TRBV7-2	TRBD2	TGTGCCAGCAGCCCGCTAGCGGGAGTCTCCTACGAGCAGTACTTC	CASSPLAGVSYEQYF
TRBJ2-3	-	TRBV28	TRBD1	TGTGCCAGCTCCCACCACAGGGGGCAACGCACAGATACGCAGTATTTT	CASSHHRGQRTDTQYF
TRBJ2-1	few	TRBV3-1	TRBD2	TGTGCCAGCAGCCAAGCGGGCGGGAGGGCCTACAATGAGCAGTTCTTC	CASSQAGGRAYNEQFF
TRBJ2-2	-	TRBV25-1	-	TGTGCCACCAAGGGGGGATACACCGGGGAGCTGTTTTTT	CATKGGYTGELFF